Shown below are 14 T cell receptor beta chains from a single sample sequenced in a study of long-term antiretroviral therapy in people with HIV (dated by TCRdb to the early 2020s). The immunoSEQ hsTCRB v3.0 assay was used at survey level resolution to sequence the TRB variable region. In TCRdb, the immuneACCESS table is reduced to in-frame sequences with V and J assigned. These tables do not hold every clone; where another copy was compared, an unresolved V gene accounts for under half, and the others remain unexplained. The table for this sample lists about 25,000 clones; roughly 83% of them were counted only once. The ten largest account for approximately 16% of the sample. The specimen was unsorted PBMCs, collected around 4.1 years after starting antiretroviral therapy. These receptor sequences come from a man younger than 40 with HIV.

V usage is TRBV4-3 and J usage is TRBJ2-6; the D gene is possibly TRBD2 (5 bases). The CDR3 consists of 17 residues. Between the trimmed V and J ends, which lost 4 bases and 0 bases, there was a span of 13 bases. The germline V gene encodes CDR1 LGHNA and CDR2 YSLEER. CDR3: CASSPRLGSSGANVLTF. The CDR3 DNA sequence: TGCGCCAGCAGCCCCAGGTTAGGGAGCTCTGGGGCCAACGTCCTGACTTTC.

The chain carries TRBV9 and TRBJ1-2, with 10 positions matching TRBD1. The CDR3 covers 16 residues. Trimming removed 3 bases from V and 5 bases from J; junction bases left unmatched: 10. From germline, CDR1 is SGDLS and CDR2 YYNGEE. The CDR3 coding sequence is TGTGCCAGCAGCGGCCCGCTTAGACAGGGGGCGTATGGCTACACCTTC. Translating gives CASSGPLRQGAYGYTF.

The rearrangement joins TRBV5-1 to TRBJ2-3, with D possibly matching TRBD1 (6 bases). The V end was cut by 1 base, the J end by 4 bases, with 10 bases between. This CDR3 comprises 14 residues. In germline, CDR1 is SGHRS, CDR2 YFSETQ. The CDR3 loop is CASSLLTGADTQYF. The CDR3 DNA follows: TGCGCCAGCAGCTTGCTGACAGGCGCAGATACGCAGTATTTT.

This chain's CDR3 is CASSLTRQGNQPQHF. Written as DNA, the CDR3 is TGTGCCAGCAGCTTAACTCGCCAGGGTAATCAGCCCCAGCATTTT. The V and J genes are TRBV7-8 and TRBJ1-5, with a possible D match to TRBD1 (5 bases). Germline V gene data show CDR1 as SGHVS and CDR2 as FQNEAQ. V lost 2 bases to trimming and J lost 4 bases, with 12 bases between them. The CDR3 is 15 amino acids.

This sequence joins TRBV15 and TRBJ2-7, with D possibly being TRBD2 (7 bases). Looked up from germline, CDR1 is LNHNV and CDR2 is YYDKDF (reference sequence). Between the trimmed V and J ends, which lost 0 bases and 5 bases, there was a span of 11 bases. The CDR3 covers 14 residues. The CDR3 DNA sequence: TGTGCCACCAGCAGAGATCCGGGGGGCAACGAGCAGTACTTC. It codes for CATSRDPGGNEQYF.

The chain uses TRBV13 and TRBJ1-1; TRBD1 is a possible D gene (6 bases). Germline V gene data show CDR1 as PRHDT and CDR2 as FYEKMQ (reference sequence). The V end was cut by 0 bases, the J end by 5 bases, with 13 bases between. CDR3 length: 15 amino acids. The CDR3 DNA is TGTGCCAGCAGCTTAGGTGCAGGGGTCGGAACTGAAGCTTTCTTT. Its translation: CASSLGAGVGTEAFF.

The chain has TRBV2 and TRBJ2-3; D not certain. There are 10 residues in the CDR3. Germline V gives CDR1 SNHLY, CDR2 FYNNEI. The V gene lost 1 base and the J gene lost 7 bases, with 0 bases spanning the gap. As DNA, the CDR3 is TGTGCCAGCAGTGAAGATACGCAGTATTTT. Translating gives CASSEDTQYF.

The rearrangement uses TRBV13 and TRBJ2-3; no reliable D call. V was clipped by 1 base and J by 4 bases, with 6 bases between them. This CDR3 region has 13 residues. The germline V gene has CDR1 PRHDT and CDR2 FYEKMQ (reference sequence). The CDR3 protein is CASSLAASDTQYF. Written as DNA, the CDR3 is TGTGCCAGCAGCTTAGCGGCCTCAGATACGCAGTATTTT.

CDR3 sequence (DNA): TGCGCCAGCAGCTTCGGGGACAGGGTTTCCTACGAGCAGTACTTC. It is translated as CASSFGDRVSYEQYF. The chain has TRBV5-1 and TRBJ2-7; 9 bases match TRBD1. The CDR3 extends over 15 amino acids. Germline assignment: CDR1 SGHRS and CDR2 YFSETQ. V was clipped by 2 bases and J by 1 base; unmatched bases: 4.

The chain has TRBV18 and TRBJ1-2; D gene ambiguous. Trimming left V 2 bases short and J 2 bases short, with 9 bases between. Germline loops: CDR1 KGHSH, CDR2 LQKENI. This CDR3 is 14 amino acids long. The CDR3 sequence is CASSPGGLNYGYTF. In nucleotides, the CDR3 is TGTGCCAGCTCACCAGGAGGTTTGAACTATGGCTACACCTTC.

The chain joins TRBV7-9 to TRBJ2-4; 10 bases map to TRBD1. This CDR3 region has 15 residues. V lost 5 bases, J lost 7 bases, and 8 bases stayed unmatched. Looked up from germline, CDR1 is SEHNR and CDR2 is FQNEAQ (reference sequence). Here the CDR3 DNA reads TGTGCCAGCAGCCTACGACAGGGGGCAAGGAACATTCAGTACTTC. Translating it yields CASSLRQGARNIQYF.

This chain joins TRBV10-3 and TRBJ2-3, with 9 bases aligning to TRBD1. With 6 bases clipped from V and 4 bases from J, the junction kept 8 bases outside the gene matches. CDR1 ENHRY and CDR2 SYGVKD come from the germline V gene. The CDR3 is 15 amino acids. CDR3 in amino acids: CAIRSDRGGADTQYF. DNA of the CDR3: TGTGCCATCAGGTCGGACAGGGGTGGAGCAGATACGCAGTATTTT.

The chain carries TRBV18 and TRBJ2-1; 7 bases map to TRBD2. After removal of 0 bases from V and 6 bases from J, the junction contained 5 bases not matched to a gene. CDR3 length: 15 residues. Germline assignment: CDR1 KGHSH and CDR2 LQKENI. In nucleotides, the CDR3 is TGTGCCAGCTCACCACCGGCTAGCGGATTCAATGAGCAGTTCTTC. Protein: CASSPPASGFNEQFF.

The CDR3, as DNA: TGTGCCTGGAGACCTCCGGGACGCAAAGAGACCCAGTACTTC. Its translation is CAWRPPGRKETQYF. The chain uses TRBV30 and TRBJ2-5; D is perhaps TRBD1 or TRBD2 (5 bases each). Germline CDR1 GTSNPN, CDR2 SVGIG (reference sequence). Trimming pared 3 bases from V and 3 bases from J, leaving 14 bases between. This CDR3 is 14 amino acids long.